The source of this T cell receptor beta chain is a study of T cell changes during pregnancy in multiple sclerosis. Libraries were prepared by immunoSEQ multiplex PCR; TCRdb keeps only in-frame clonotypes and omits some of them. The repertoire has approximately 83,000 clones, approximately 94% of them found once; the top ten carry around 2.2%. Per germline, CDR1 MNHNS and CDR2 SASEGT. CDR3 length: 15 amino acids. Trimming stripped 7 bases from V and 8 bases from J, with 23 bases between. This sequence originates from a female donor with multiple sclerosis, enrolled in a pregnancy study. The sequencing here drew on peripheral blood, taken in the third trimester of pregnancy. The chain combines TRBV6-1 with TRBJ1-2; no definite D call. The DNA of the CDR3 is TGTGCCAGCAACGGGAGAAGCGCTTCTTTGGGAGGCTACACCTTC. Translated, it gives CASNGRSASLGGYTF.